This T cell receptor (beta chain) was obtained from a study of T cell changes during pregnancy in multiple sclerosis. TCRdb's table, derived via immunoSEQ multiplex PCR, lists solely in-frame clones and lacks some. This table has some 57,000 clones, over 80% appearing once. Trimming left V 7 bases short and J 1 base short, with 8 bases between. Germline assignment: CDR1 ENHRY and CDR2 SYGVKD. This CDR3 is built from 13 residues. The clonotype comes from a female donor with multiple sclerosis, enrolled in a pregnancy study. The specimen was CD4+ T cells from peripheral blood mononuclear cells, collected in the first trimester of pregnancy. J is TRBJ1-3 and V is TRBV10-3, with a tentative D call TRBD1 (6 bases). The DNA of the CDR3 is TGTGCCATCAACCAGGGGTCTGGAAACACCATATATTTT. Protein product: CAINQGSGNTIYF.